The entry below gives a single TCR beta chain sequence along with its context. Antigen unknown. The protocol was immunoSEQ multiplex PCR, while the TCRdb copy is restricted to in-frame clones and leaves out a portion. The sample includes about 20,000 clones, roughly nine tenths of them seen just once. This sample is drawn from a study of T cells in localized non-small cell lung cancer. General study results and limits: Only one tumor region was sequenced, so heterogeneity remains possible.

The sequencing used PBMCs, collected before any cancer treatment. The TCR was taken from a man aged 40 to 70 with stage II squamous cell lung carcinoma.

The CDR3 protein is CASSYSGQNLNTEAFF. The CDR3 DNA sequence: TGTGCCAGCAGTTACTCCGGACAGAACTTGAACACTGAAGCTTTCTTT. V usage is TRBV6-5 and J usage is TRBJ1-1; tentatively, D is TRBD1 (6 bases). Trimming took off 0 bases at V and 0 bases at J, with 11 bases between the two ends. Per germline, CDR1 MNHEY and CDR2 SVGAGI. The length of the CDR3 is 16 residues.